These T cell receptor beta chains were read from a single sample in a study of T cells in Graves' hyperthyroidism and ophthalmopathy. From the multiplex PCR reads, TCRdb called clonotypes with MiXCR, one entry per CDR3 protein. The table has 660,000 or so distinct CDR3 sequences, less than 25% seen once. The sequenced sample consisted of blood. The origin of the receptors is a young man with Graves' ophthalmopathy. The CDR3 runs from the conserved cysteine through the conserved F or W. Fields, in order: J gene, clone size, V gene, D gene, CDR3 protein, CDR3 DNA. A D gene is named only where the DNA matches it firmly. Clone size is given for some rows only: seen once, a few or many times, or a class if the clone is expanded.

>TRBJ2-7|-|TRBV19|TRBD1
CASRDRTGTIKQYF
TGTGCCAGTCGGGACAGGACAGGGACCATCAAGCAGTACTTC
>TRBJ2-2|-|TRBV3-1|TRBD2
CASSSLAGGPAGELFF
TGTGCCAGCAGTTCCCTAGCGGGAGGGCCAGCCGGGGAGCTGTTTTTT
>TRBJ2-1|-|TRBV7-8|-
CASSPTNRRDNEQFF
TGTGCCAGCAGCCCGACAAATCGCCGAGACAATGAGCAGTTCTTC
>TRBJ2-7|many|TRBV7-2|TRBD2
CASSLTSDHPSYEQYF
TGTGCCAGCAGCTTGACTAGCGACCACCCCTCCTACGAGCAGTACTTC
>TRBJ2-3|many|TRBV28|TRBD2
CASSWGGSETDTQYF
TGTGCCAGCAGTTGGGGCGGGAGTGAAACAGATACGCAGTATTTT
>TRBJ2-7|few|TRBV7-9|TRBD2
CASSKLAGVRLEQYF
TGTGCCAGCAGCAAACTAGCGGGAGTTAGACTCGAGCAGTACTTC
>TRBJ1-1|-|TRBV7-2|-
CASSLGWGGEAFF
TGTGCCAGCAGCTTAGGGTGGGGAGGGGAAGCTTTCTTT
>TRBJ1-1|-|TRBV6-1|TRBD1
CASSRSDRAVNTEAFF
TGTGCCAGCAGTAGAAGCGACAGGGCGGTGAACACTGAAGCTTTCTTT
>TRBJ2-7|-|TRBV6-1|-
CASSDNNYEQYF
TGTGCCAGCAGCGATAATAACTACGAGCAGTACTTC
>TRBJ2-3|-|TRBV19|-
CASSIGSPDTQYF
TGTGCCAGTAGTATCGGGAGCCCAGATACGCAGTATTTT
>TRBJ1-2|few|TRBV30|-
CAWSVMSGHGYTF
TGTGCCTGGAGTGTCATGTCAGGCCATGGCTACACCTTC
>TRBJ2-2|few|TRBV12-3/TRBV12-4|-
CASSPRAERNTGELFF
TGTGCCAGCAGTCCCCGAGCGGAGCGGAACACCGGGGAGCTGTTTTTT
>TRBJ1-2|-|TRBV20-1|-
CSARSSQKGGYTF
TGCAGTGCTAGAAGCAGCCAGAAGGGTGGCTACACCTTC
>TRBJ1-2|few|TRBV6-1|TRBD1
CASKQGAKDGYTF
TGTGCCAGCAAACAGGGGGCTAAGGATGGCTACACCTTC
>TRBJ2-7|many|TRBV2|-
CASSEAPGLLGGTYEQYF
TGTGCCAGCAGTGAAGCCCCGGGACTGCTGGGCGGTACCTACGAGCAGTACTTC
>TRBJ1-2|many|TRBV30|TRBD1
CAWRGQGAKTYGYTF
TGTGCCTGGAGAGGACAGGGGGCGAAGACTTATGGCTACACCTTC
>TRBJ2-7|-|TRBV6-1|-
CASKPGHLMEQYF
TGTGCCAGCAAACCCGGACACCTCATGGAGCAGTACTTC
>TRBJ2-7|many|TRBV6-1|TRBD1
CASSLQNRGTYEQYF
TGTGCCAGCAGTTTACAAAACAGGGGGACATACGAGCAGTACTTC
>TRBJ2-1|-|TRBV20-1|TRBD2
CSASIPGLINEQFF
TGCAGTGCTAGTATCCCGGGACTAATAAATGAGCAGTTCTTC
>TRBJ1-1|many|TRBV20-1|TRBD1
CSARGMTGGPGLYTEAFF
TGCAGTGCTAGAGGCATGACAGGGGGCCCCGGTTTGTACACTGAAGCTTTCTTT
>TRBJ1-2|-|TRBV12-3/TRBV12-4|-
CASSYTRRRGYTF
TGTGCCAGCAGTTATACCAGGCGGAGAGGCTACACCTTC
>TRBJ1-5|few|TRBV28|TRBD1
CASSQGGEVKPQHF
TGTGCCAGCAGTCAAGGGGGCGAGGTAAAGCCCCAGCATTTT
>TRBJ1-1|few|TRBV11-3|-
CASSQRGGGPPEAFF
TGTGCCAGCAGCCAACGGGGGGGGGGCCCGCCTGAAGCTTTCTTT
>TRBJ1-5|many|TRBV7-2|-
CASSRSSSNQPQHF
TGTGCCAGCAGCAGGAGTTCTAGCAATCAGCCCCAGCATTTT
>TRBJ2-5|-|TRBV12-3/TRBV12-4|TRBD1
CASSYTWDRGRPEETQYF
TGTGCCAGCAGCTACACTTGGGACAGGGGGCGACCAGAAGAGACCCAGTACTTC
>TRBJ2-3|-|TRBV28|-
CASSLWDGGAAAGTQYF
TGTGCCAGCAGTTTATGGGATGGGGGGGCCGCAGCCGGTACGCAGTATTTT
>TRBJ1-4|many|TRBV2|-
CASSDGTGNEKLFF
TGTGCCAGCAGTGACGGGACGGGAAATGAAAAACTGTTTTTT
>TRBJ2-7|many|TRBV7-2|-
CASSPLSASYEQYF
TGTGCCAGCAGCCCTCTAAGCGCCTCCTACGAGCAGTACTTC
>TRBJ2-7|many|TRBV11-3|-
CASSLGGQGCLYEQYF
TGTGCCAGCAGCTTAGGCGGGCAGGGATGTCTCTACGAGCAGTACTTC
>TRBJ2-5|few|TRBV28|TRBD2
CASSLLNRGTRQETQYF
TGTGCCAGCAGTTTATTGAACCGCGGGACTAGGCAAGAGACCCAGTACTTC
>TRBJ1-4|-|TRBV29-1|-
CSVDRQGSEKLFF
TGCAGCGTTGATAGGCAGGGTAGCGAAAAACTGTTTTTT
>TRBJ1-2|many|TRBV7-9|-
CASSLEEGLTYGYTF
TGTGCCAGCAGCTTAGAGGAGGGTTTGACCTATGGCTACACCTTC
>TRBJ2-3|-|TRBV24-1|-
CATSDFLAGDTQYF
TGTGCCACCAGTGATTTCCTTGCGGGAGATACGCAGTATTTT
>TRBJ2-3|many|TRBV11-2|TRBD2
CASRGLAGETKADTQYF
TGTGCCAGCAGGGGACTAGCGGGAGAAACCAAGGCAGATACGCAGTATTTT
>TRBJ2-1|-|TRBV30|TRBD1
CACDPTGGSYNEQFF
TGTGCCTGCGACCCCACAGGGGGATCCTACAATGAGCAGTTCTTC
>TRBJ2-2|few|TRBV7-9|-
CASSLDPATGELFF
TGTGCCAGCAGCTTAGATCCCGCAACCGGGGAGCTGTTTTTT
>TRBJ2-1|many|TRBV27|-
CATPGRGIDNEQFF
TGTGCCACTCCCGGCAGAGGAATTGACAATGAGCAGTTCTTC
>TRBJ2-1|many|TRBV28|-
CASSPGRTGNEQFF
TGTGCCAGCAGCCCCGGACGTACGGGGAATGAGCAGTTCTTC
>TRBJ2-1|-|TRBV18|-
CASSPPSESPDEQFF
TGTGCCAGCTCACCACCAAGCGAATCCCCGGATGAGCAGTTCTTC